This T cell receptor (beta chain) originates from a study of cytomegalovirus exposure and HLA in healthy donors. The CDR3 sequence is 15 residues long. The germline gives CDR1 MNHEY, CDR2 SMNVEV (reference sequence). Trimming took 4 bases from V and 1 from J, leaving 12 bases between them. Healthy bone marrow donors made up the donors. In the case of this clone: No antigen is known for it.

Study results and limitations: Among TCR beta chains of equal frequency, HLA-associated ones were more clonally expanded in a later analysis.

In the PCR, 60 Vbeta and 13 Jbeta primers were used. TCRdb keeps only in-frame clones here, not all; method: immunoSEQ multiplex PCR. The table lists 95,000 to 150,000 clones, less than 85% of them singletons. The chain joins TRBV27 to TRBJ2-3; D remains unclear. The clonotype comes from a woman aged 40 to 49 in good health and CMV-seronegative. The specimen was PBMCs. CDR3 region: CASSSRRTRTDTQYF. CDR3 bases: TGTGCCAGCAGTTCTCGGAGAACCCGCACAGATACGCAGTATTTT.